This T cell receptor beta chain was sequenced in a study of CD8+ T cells in alopecia areata. Lesional scalp punch biopsies and peripheral blood came from alopecia areata patients. CDR3 size: 15 residues. CDR1 SGHTS and CDR2 YDEGEE come from the germline V gene. J gave up 3 bases and V 5 bases, and 9 bases lay outside the gene matches. This clone was detected only a few times. Reverse transcribed after extraction, RNA yielded cDNA as the sequencing template. Sequencing used immunoSEQ multiplex PCR; TCRdb keeps in-frame clones, though not all of them. The table shows about 110,000 clones, with approximately 61% occurring only once.

This sequence joins TRBV5-8 and TRBJ2-3, with 7 bases identical to TRBD1. The TCR sequence derives from a human donor with alopecia areata. The sequencing sample was made of NKG2D-low CD8+ T cells sorted from blood. The CDR3 coding sequence is TGTGCCAGCAGGTCCGACAGGGAAGGTACAGATACGCAGTATTTT. It translates to CASRSDREGTDTQYF.